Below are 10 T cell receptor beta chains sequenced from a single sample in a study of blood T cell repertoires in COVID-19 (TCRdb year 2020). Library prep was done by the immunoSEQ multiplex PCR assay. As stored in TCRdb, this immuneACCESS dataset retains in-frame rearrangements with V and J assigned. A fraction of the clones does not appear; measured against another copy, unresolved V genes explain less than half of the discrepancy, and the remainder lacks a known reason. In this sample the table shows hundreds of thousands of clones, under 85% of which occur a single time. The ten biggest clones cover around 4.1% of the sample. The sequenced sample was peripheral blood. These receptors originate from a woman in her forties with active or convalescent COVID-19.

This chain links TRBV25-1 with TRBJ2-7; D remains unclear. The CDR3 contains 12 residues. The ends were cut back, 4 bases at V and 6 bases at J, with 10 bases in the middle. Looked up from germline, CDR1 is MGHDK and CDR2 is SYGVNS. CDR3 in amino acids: CASSVPGAEQYF. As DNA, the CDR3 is TGTGCCAGCAGTGTACCCGGAGCCGAGCAGTACTTC.

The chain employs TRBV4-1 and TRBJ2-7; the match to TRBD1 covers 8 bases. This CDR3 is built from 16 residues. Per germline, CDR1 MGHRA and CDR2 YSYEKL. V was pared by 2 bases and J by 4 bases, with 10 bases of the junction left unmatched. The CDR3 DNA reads TGCGCCAGCAGCCAACCAGGGGGCGGACAACCGTACGAGCAGTACTTC. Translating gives CASSQPGGGQPYEQYF.

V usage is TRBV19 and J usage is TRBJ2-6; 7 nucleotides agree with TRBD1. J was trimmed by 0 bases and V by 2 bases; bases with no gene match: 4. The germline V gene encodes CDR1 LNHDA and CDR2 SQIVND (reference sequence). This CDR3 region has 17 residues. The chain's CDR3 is CASSIKGGFSGANVLTF. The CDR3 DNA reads TGTGCCAGTAGTATAAAAGGGGGCTTCTCTGGGGCCAACGTCCTGACTTTC.

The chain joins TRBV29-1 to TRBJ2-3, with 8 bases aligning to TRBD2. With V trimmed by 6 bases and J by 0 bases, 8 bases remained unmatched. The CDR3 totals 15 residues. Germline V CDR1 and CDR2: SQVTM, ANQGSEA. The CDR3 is CSVPGGISSTDTQYF. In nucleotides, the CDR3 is TGCAGCGTCCCGGGGGGGATATCTAGCACAGATACGCAGTATTTT.

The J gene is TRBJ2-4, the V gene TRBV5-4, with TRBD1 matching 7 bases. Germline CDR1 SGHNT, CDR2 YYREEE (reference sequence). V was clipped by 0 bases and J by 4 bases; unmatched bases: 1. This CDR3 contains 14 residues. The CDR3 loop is CASSLGTGKNIQYF. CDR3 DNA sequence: TGTGCCAGCAGCTTGGGGACAGGAAAAAACATTCAGTACTTC.

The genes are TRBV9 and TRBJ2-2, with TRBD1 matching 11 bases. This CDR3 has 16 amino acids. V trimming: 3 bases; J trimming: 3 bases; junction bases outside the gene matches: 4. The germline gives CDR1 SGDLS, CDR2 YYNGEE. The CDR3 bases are TGTGCCAGCAGCGCCGGACAGGGGGCCTACACCGGGGAGCTGTTTTTT. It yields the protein CASSAGQGAYTGELFF.

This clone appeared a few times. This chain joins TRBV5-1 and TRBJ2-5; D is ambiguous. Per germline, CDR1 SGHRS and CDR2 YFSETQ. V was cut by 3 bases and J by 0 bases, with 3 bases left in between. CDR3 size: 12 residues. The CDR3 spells CASSSNQETQYF. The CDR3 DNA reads TGCGCCAGCAGCTCTAACCAAGAGACCCAGTACTTC.

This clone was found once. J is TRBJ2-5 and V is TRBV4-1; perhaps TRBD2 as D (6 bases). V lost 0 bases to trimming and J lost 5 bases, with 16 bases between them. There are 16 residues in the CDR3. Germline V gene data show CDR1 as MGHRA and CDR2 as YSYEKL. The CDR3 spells CASSQDFPGVSETQYF. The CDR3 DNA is TGCGCCAGCAGCCAAGATTTTCCGGGAGTGTCGGAGACCCAGTACTTC.

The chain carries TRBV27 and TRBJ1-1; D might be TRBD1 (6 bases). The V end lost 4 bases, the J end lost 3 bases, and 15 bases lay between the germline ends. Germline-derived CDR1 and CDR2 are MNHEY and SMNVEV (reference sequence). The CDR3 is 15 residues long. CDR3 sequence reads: CASSSGRGLDTEAFF. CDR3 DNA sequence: TGTGCCAGCAGTTCAGGGAGGGGGTTGGACACTGAAGCTTTCTTT.

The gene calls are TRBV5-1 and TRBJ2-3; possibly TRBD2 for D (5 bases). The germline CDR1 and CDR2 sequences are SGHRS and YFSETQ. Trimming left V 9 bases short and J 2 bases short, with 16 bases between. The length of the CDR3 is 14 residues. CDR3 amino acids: CATQAGISTDTQYF. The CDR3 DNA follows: TGCGCCACCCAAGCCGGGATATCCACAGATACGCAGTATTTT.